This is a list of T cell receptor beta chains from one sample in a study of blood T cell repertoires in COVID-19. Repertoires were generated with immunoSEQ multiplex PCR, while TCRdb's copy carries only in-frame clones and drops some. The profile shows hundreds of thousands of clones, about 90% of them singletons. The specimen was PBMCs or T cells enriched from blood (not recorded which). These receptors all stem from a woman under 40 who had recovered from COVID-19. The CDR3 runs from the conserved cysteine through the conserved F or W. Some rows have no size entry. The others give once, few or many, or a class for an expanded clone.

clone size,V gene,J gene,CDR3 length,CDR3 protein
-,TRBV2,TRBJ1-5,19,CASSETGGTGAYSNQPQHF
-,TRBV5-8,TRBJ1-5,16,CASSSYQGLGNQPQHF
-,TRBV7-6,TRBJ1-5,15,CASSLGTGDFQPQHF
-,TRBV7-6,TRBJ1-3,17,CASSLSGTGGFGNTIYF
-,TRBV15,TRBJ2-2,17,CATSRDRVVGGGGELFF
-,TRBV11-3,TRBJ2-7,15,CASSLGAGLSYEQYF
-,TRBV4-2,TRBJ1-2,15,CASSQDPGTDYGYTF
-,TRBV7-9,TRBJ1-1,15,CASSPTLQGSTEAFF
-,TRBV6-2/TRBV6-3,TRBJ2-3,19,CASSYPRLAGALSTDTQYF
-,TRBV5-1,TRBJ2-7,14,CASSDRTGGYEQYF
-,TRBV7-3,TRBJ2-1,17,CASSLIGGTGENNEQFF
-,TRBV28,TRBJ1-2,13,CASSPRGSYGYTF
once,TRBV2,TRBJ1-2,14,CASSEGGDLYGYTF
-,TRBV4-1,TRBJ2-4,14,CASSQVGHRDIQYF
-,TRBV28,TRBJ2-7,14,CASSSDRVVPEQYF
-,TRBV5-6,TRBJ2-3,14,CASSPGLGADTQYF
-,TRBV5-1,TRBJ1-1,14,CASSLERLNTEAFF
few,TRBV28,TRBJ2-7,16,CASRLPTQGDSYEQYF
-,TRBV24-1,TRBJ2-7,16,CATSDLGQASSYEQYF
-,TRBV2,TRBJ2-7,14,CASTASPSSYEQYF
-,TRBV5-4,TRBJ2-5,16,CASSPGAQGGQETQYF
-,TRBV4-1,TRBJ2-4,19,CASSQEGLAGAGTKNIQYF
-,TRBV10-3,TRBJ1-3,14,CAISDYSSGNTIYF
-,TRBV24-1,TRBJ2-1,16,CATSSPGQESWNEQFF
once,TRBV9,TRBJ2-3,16,CASSVSGSSWGDTQYF
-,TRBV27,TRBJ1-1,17,CASNPPGGVRSLSEAFF
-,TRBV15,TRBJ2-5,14,CATSLEGGQETQYF
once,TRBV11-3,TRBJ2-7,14,CASSPGRGTYEQYF
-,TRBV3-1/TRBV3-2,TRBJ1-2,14,CASSPSSGLQGYTF
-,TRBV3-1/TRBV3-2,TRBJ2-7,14,CASSQLAGTYEQYF
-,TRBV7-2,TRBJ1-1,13,CASSLDRRAEAFF
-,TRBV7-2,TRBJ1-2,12,CASSRQGYGYTF
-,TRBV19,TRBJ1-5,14,CASSITGGNQPQHF
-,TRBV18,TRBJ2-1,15,CASSLGGVVYNEQFF
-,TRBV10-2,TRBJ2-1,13,CASSDVPYNEQFF
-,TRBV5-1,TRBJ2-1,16,CASSLEIAGGYNEQFF
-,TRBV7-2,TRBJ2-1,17,CASSSGGGGISYNEQFF
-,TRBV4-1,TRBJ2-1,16,CASSQGLGQARNEQFF
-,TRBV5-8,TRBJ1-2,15,CASSSRQGTNYGYTF
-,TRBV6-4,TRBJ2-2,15,CASSRDRVFAGELFF
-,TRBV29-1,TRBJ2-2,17,CSVGLAGGPANTGELFF
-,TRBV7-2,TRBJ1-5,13,CASSLYASGVKHF
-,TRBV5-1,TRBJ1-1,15,CASSATQGANTEAFF
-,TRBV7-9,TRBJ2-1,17,CASIGTSGVLSYNEQFF
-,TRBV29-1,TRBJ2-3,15,CSVAILNEGADTQYF
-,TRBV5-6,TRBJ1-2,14,CASSLAGRFYGYTF
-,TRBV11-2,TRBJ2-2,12,CASTPRLGELFF
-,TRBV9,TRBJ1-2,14,CASSFRDRDYGYTF
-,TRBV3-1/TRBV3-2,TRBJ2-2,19,CASSNLSNRPQTNTGELFF
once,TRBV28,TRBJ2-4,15,CASSLETPGQGWVYF